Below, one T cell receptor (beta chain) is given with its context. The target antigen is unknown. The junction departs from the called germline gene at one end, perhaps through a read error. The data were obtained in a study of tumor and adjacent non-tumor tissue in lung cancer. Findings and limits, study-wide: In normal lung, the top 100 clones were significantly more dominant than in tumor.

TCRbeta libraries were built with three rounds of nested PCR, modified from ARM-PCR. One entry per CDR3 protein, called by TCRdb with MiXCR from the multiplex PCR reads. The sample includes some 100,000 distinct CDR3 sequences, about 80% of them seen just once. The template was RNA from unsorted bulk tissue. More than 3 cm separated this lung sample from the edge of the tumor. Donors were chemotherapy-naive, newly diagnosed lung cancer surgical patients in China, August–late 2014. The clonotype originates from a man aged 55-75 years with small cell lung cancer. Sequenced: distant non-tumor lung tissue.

The CDR3 DNA is TGCAACGTTATATTGGTCGGGGTCGCCTCCAATCAGCCCCAACATTTT. It translates to CNVILVGVASNQPQHF. The rearrangement links TRBV29-1 to TRBJ1-5; D gene ambiguous. The CDR3 length is 16 residues. CDR1 is SQVTM, CDR2 ANQGSEA, per germline.